This TCR beta chain was profiled in a study of T cell repertoires in cytomegalovirus infection. Study-wide results and limits: The ex vivo response was dominated by HLA-C-restricted CMV-specific TCR beta clonotypes.

This CDR3 has 14 residues. Germline CDR1 reads MNHNS; CDR2 reads SASEGT. V lost 6 bases and J lost 1; bases outside the gene matches: 5. Concerning this clonotype itself: The antigen is undetermined.

TCRdb reanalysed the reads using MiXCR and keeps one entry per CDR3 protein. The profile shows around 300,000 distinct CDR3 sequences, roughly 25% of them singletons. The sequence was obtained from a human donor in good health (CMV status not recorded). Some clones in this sample may be carry-over from other donors' samples. Sequencing was performed on cultured PBMCs, taken from culture after CMV antigen stimulation. The rearrangement links TRBV6-1 to TRBJ1-1; TRBD1 agrees at 7 bases. CDR3 in amino acids: CASSQQGRNTEAFF. In DNA form, the CDR3 reads TGTGCCAGCAGCCAACAGGGGAGGAACACTGAAGCTTTCTTT.